This TCR beta chain emerged from a study of blood T cell repertoires in COVID-19. Across the whole study: Samples came from the United States, Italy and Spain, spanning acute and convalescent COVID-19. T cells, B-cell-depleted T cells, or PBMCs provided the cDNA or gDNA that served as material.

The CDR3 is 18 amino acids. The V segment lost 5 bases and the J segment 3 bases; nucleotides outside the gene matches: 9. Germline loops: CDR1 MNHNY, CDR2 SVGAGI (reference sequence). Under the authors' procedure: Amplification from reference gene primers served as the basis for estimated nucleated cell counts. The data were produced by immunoSEQ multiplex PCR, yet TCRdb's version contains in-frame clones alone and is incomplete. V and J calls and clone size are copied from that table; D and trimming were computed from the DNA. The table lists more than 150,000 clones, 75% to 80% of them singletons.

The specimen sequenced was peripheral blood. The V gene is TRBV6-6, the J gene TRBJ2-2; 13 nucleotides align to TRBD2. This receptor was identified in a woman in her seventies with acute or convalescent COVID-19. The CDR3 nucleotides read TGTGCCAGCAGTCCTGGACTAGCGGGAGTTCTGGACACCGGGGAGCTGTTTTTT. Amino acids: CASSPGLAGVLDTGELFF.